The text below deals with one T cell receptor (beta chain). The antigen is undetermined. Through a sample-barcoded 5' primer and a J-beta primer mix, a second PCR was run for roughly 6 to 11 cycles. Every cDNA was tagged by a template-switch adaptor with 12 random nucleotides. TCRdb called the 5' RACE reads again in MiXCR, with one record for every CDR3 protein. There are a few hundred thousand distinct CDR3 sequences in the sample; roughly half occur only once, and around 53% lies in the top ten. The data originate from a study of blood T cells in healthy people across ages. Across the study: About one barcoded beta molecule per two T cells was captured by template switching. The study's findings and limits: A greater number of naive CD4+ cells and higher diversity distinguished long-lived donors from aged donors.

Germline V gives CDR1 SEHNR, CDR2 FQNEAQ (reference sequence). After removal of 0 bases from V and 2 bases from J, the junction contained 10 bases not matched to a gene. This CDR3 has 17 amino acids. The receptor was isolated from a man between 60 and 70 years old in good health. The sequencing sample was made of blood. This chain uses TRBV7-9 with TRBJ2-7; 7 bases agree with TRBD2. The DNA for the CDR3 is TGTGCCAGCAGCTTAGCCGCTAGCGGCAGGGCTGCCTACGAGCAGTACTTC. It specifies CASSLAASGRAAYEQYF.